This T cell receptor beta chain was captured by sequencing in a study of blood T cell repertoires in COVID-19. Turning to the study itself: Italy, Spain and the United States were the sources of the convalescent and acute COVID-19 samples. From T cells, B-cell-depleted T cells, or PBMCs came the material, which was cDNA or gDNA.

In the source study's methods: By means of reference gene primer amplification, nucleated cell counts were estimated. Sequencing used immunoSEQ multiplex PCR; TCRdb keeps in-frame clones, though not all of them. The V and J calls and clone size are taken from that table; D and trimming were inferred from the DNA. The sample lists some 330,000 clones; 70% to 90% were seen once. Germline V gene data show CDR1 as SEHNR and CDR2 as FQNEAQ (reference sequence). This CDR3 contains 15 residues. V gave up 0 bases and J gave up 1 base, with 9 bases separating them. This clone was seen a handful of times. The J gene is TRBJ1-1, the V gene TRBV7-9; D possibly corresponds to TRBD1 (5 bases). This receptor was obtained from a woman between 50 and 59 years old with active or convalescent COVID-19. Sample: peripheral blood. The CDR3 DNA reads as TGTGCCAGCAGCTTAGCCGGACACTCGAACACTGAAGCTTTCTTT. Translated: CASSLAGHSNTEAFF.